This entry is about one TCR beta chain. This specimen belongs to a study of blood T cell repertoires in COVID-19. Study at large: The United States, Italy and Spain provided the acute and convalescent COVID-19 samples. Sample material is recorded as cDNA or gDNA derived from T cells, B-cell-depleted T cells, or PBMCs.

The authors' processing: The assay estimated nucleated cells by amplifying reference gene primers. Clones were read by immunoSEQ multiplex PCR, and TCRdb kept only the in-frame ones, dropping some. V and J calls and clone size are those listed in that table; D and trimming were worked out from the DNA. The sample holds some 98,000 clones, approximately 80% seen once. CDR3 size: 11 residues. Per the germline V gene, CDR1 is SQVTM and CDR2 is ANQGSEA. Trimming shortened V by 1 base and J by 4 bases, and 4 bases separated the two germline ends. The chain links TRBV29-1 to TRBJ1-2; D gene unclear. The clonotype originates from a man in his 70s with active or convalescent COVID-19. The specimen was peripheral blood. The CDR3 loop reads CSVEVSYGYTF. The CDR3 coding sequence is TGCAGCGTTGAAGTTAGCTATGGCTACACCTTC.